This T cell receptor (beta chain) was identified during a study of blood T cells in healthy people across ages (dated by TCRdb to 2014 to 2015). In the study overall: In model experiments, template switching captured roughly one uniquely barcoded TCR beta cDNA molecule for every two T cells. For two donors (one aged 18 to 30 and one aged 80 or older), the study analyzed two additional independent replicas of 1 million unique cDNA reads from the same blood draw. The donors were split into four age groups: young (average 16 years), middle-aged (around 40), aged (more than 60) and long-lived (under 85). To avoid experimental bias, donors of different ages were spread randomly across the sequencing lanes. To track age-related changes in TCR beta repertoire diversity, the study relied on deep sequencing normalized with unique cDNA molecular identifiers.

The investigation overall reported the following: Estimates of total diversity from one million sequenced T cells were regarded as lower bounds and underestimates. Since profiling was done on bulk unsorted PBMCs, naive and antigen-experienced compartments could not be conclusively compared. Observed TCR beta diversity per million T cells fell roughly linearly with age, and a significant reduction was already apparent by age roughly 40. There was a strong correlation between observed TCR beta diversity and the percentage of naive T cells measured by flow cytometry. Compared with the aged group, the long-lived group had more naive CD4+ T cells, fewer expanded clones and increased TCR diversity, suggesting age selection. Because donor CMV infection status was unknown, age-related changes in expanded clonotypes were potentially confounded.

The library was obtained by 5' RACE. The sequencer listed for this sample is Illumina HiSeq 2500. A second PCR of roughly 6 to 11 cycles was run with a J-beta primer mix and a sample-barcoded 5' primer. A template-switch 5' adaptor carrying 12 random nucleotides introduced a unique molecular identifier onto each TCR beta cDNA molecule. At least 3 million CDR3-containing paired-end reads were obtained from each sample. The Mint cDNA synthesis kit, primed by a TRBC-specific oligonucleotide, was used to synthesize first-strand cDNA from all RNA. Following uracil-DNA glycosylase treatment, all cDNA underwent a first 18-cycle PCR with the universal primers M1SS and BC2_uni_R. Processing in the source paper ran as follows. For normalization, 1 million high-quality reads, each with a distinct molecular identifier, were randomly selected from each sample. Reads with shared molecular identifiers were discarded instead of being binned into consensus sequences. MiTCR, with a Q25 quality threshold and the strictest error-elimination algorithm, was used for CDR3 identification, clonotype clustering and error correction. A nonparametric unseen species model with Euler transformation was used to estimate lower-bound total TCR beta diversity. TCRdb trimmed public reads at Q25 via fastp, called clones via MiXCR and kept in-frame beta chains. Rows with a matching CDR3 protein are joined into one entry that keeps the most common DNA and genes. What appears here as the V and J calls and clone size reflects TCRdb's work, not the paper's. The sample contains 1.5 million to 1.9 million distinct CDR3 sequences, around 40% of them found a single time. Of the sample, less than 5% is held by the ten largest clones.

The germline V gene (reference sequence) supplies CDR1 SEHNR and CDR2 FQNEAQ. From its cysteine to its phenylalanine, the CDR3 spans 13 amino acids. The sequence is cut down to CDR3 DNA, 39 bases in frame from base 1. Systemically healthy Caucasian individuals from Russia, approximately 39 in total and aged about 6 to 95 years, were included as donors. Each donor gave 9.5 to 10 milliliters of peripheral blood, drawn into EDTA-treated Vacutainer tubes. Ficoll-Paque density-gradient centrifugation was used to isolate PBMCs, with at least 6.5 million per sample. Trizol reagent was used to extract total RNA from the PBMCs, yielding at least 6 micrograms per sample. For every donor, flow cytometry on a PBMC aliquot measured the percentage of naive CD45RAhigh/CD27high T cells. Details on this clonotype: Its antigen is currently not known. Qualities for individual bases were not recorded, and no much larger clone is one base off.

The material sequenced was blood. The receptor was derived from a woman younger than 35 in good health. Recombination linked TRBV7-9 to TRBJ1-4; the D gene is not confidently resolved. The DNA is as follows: TGTGCTATCCGATGGAGGGAGAATGAAAAACTGTTTTTT. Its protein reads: CAIRWRENEKLFF.